This TCR beta chain came from a study of lymphopenia after photon versus proton radiotherapy. The germline V gene encodes CDR1 LGHNT and CDR2 FRNRAP. The CDR3 sequence is 16 residues long. After removal of 5 bases from V and 1 base from J, the junction contained 7 bases not matched to a gene. The repertoire was sequenced with immunoSEQ multiplex PCR; TCRdb's copy has only in-frame clones and lacks some. The data contain 20,000 or so clones, roughly 91% of them singletons. As regards this clone: The antigen is undetermined.

Findings and limits, study-wide: Oligoclonal CD8+ Temra expansion after nadir drove photon patients' diversity drop. In patients who died, overall survival fell as post-nadir TCR diversity dropped more.

The sample here was peripheral blood, taken from a patient treated with proton-based radiotherapy. The chain combines TRBV12-5 with TRBJ2-1; 8 bases are a match to TRBD2. This clonotype was obtained from a woman between 70 and 85 years old with pancreatic cancer. Some clones in this sample may be carry-over from other donors' samples. CDR3 nucleotide sequence: TGTGCTAGTGGTATAGGGACTAGTGTATCCTACAATGAGCAGTTCTTC. Protein sequence: CASGIGTSVSYNEQFF.